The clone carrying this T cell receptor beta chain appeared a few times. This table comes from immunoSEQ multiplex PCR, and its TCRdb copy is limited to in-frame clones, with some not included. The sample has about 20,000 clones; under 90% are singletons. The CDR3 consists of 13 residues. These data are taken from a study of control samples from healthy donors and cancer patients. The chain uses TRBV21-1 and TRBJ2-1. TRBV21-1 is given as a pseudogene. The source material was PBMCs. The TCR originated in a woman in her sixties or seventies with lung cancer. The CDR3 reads CASSKGSYNEQFF. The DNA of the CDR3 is TGTGCCAGCAGCAAAGGAAGCTACAATGAGCAGTTCTTC.